Listed below are T cell receptor beta chains from one sample, sequenced in a study of metastatic and nonmetastatic thyroid tumors. TCRdb reprocessed the PCR reads via MiXCR. Seen here are about 27,000 clones, around 13% observed once, and the top ten hold about 5.3%. Material: blood. These receptors were obtained from a female donor with papillary thyroid cancer or a benign thyroid nodule (not recorded which). Some clones in this sample may be carry-over from other donors' samples. The CDR3 runs from the conserved cysteine through the conserved F or W. Each record gives: J gene, clone size, V gene, CDR3 protein. Only some rows state a clone size, as once, few, many or a class for expanded clones.

j_gene: TRBJ1-5
abundance: many
v_gene: TRBV3-1
CDR3aa: CASSQANQPQHF

j_gene: TRBJ1-2
abundance: many
v_gene: TRBV7-2
CDR3aa: CASSSDGAYGYTF

j_gene: TRBJ2-5
abundance: medium-sized
v_gene: TRBV4-1
CDR3aa: CASSPRQVQETQYF

j_gene: TRBJ1-2
abundance: many
v_gene: TRBV24-1
CDR3aa: CATSGGPNYGYTF

j_gene: TRBJ1-1
abundance: many
v_gene: TRBV28
CDR3aa: CASSSPAGNRRTEAFF

j_gene: TRBJ2-2
abundance: few
v_gene: TRBV24-1
CDR3aa: CATSDLTGSGELFF

j_gene: TRBJ2-2
abundance: many
v_gene: TRBV19
CDR3aa: CASSVTGSDGELFF

j_gene: TRBJ2-1
abundance: many
v_gene: TRBV7-3
CDR3aa: CASSFGGGAQFF

j_gene: TRBJ2-2
abundance: NA
v_gene: TRBV6-4
CDR3aa: CASSSGTSTVELFF

j_gene: TRBJ2-1
abundance: once
v_gene: TRBV7-6
CDR3aa: CATSLYGGPYNEEFF

j_gene: TRBJ1-2
abundance: many
v_gene: TRBV6-1
CDR3aa: CASSRLTGGDYGYTF

j_gene: TRBJ1-1
abundance: many
v_gene: TRBV19
CDR3aa: CASSRGGLGVNTEAFF

j_gene: TRBJ2-2
abundance: many
v_gene: TRBV18
CDR3aa: CASSPVVPGELFF

j_gene: TRBJ2-1
abundance: many
v_gene: TRBV24-1
CDR3aa: CATSDPGTRGRDEQFF

j_gene: TRBJ1-2
abundance: NA
v_gene: TRBV5-6
CDR3aa: CASSSSHLQGVGPLLGYTF

j_gene: TRBJ2-3
abundance: medium-sized
v_gene: TRBV20-1
CDR3aa: CSAPPSSGITDTQYF

j_gene: TRBJ1-3
abundance: many
v_gene: TRBV6-1
CDR3aa: CASRAAPGTTTSGNTIYF

j_gene: TRBJ1-4
abundance: many
v_gene: TRBV19
CDR3aa: CASSGATVRNEKLFF

j_gene: TRBJ1-5
abundance: many
v_gene: TRBV19
CDR3aa: CASSITGGRQPQHF

j_gene: TRBJ1-2
abundance: many
v_gene: TRBV20-1
CDR3aa: CGGRDRATYGYTF

j_gene: TRBJ2-7
abundance: large
v_gene: TRBV20-1
CDR3aa: CSARLESSYEQYF

j_gene: TRBJ1-1
abundance: many
v_gene: TRBV20-1
CDR3aa: CSASSGQGLNTEAFF

j_gene: TRBJ1-2
abundance: many
v_gene: TRBV6-9
CDR3aa: CASSYTSSTGTLYGYTF

j_gene: TRBJ2-1
abundance: medium-sized
v_gene: TRBV20-1
CDR3aa: CSAPSSGRANEQFF

j_gene: TRBJ2-1
abundance: many
v_gene: TRBV12-3/TRBV12-4
CDR3aa: CASSRDHPRANEQFF

j_gene: TRBJ2-1
abundance: many
v_gene: TRBV7-2
CDR3aa: CASSLRGSGGMNEQFF

j_gene: TRBJ2-2
abundance: many
v_gene: TRBV3-1
CDR3aa: CASSQSDTGELFF

j_gene: TRBJ2-1
abundance: many
v_gene: TRBV7-3
CDR3aa: CASSPRGTLYNEQFF

j_gene: TRBJ2-7
abundance: NA
v_gene: TRBV7-8
CDR3aa: CASSLSSYEQYF

j_gene: TRBJ1-4
abundance: many
v_gene: TRBV15
CDR3aa: CATSKGENGEKLFF

j_gene: TRBJ2-3
abundance: many
v_gene: TRBV7-3
CDR3aa: CASSSTRDTQYF

j_gene: TRBJ2-1
abundance: many
v_gene: TRBV18
CDR3aa: CASSLALTGSYNEQFF

j_gene: TRBJ2-1
abundance: few
v_gene: TRBV6-2/TRBV6-3
CDR3aa: CASSNEGTANEQFF

j_gene: TRBJ2-7
abundance: medium-sized
v_gene: TRBV4-1
CDR3aa: CASSQPAGGSYEQYF

j_gene: TRBJ2-7
abundance: few
v_gene: TRBV12-3/TRBV12-4
CDR3aa: CASRPYGGYEQYF

j_gene: TRBJ2-5
abundance: NA
v_gene: TRBV12-3/TRBV12-4
CDR3aa: CASSPEGQGYQDTRYF

j_gene: TRBJ2-5
abundance: many
v_gene: TRBV30
CDR3aa: CAWSGTNQETQYF

j_gene: TRBJ1-2
abundance: many
v_gene: TRBV4-1
CDR3aa: CASSQAGPTYHGYTF

j_gene: TRBJ1-2
abundance: NA
v_gene: TRBV7-2
CDR3aa: CASRRQDGTYGYTF

j_gene: TRBJ2-7
abundance: NA
v_gene: TRBV27
CDR3aa: CASSYASGVILAEQYF

j_gene: TRBJ1-2
abundance: many
v_gene: TRBV2
CDR3aa: CASSDNRRGYTF

j_gene: TRBJ2-5
abundance: NA
v_gene: TRBV2
CDR3aa: CASSEQGTESQYTQYF

j_gene: TRBJ2-6
abundance: few
v_gene: TRBV24-1
CDR3aa: CATSDRDGSGANVLTF

j_gene: TRBJ1-2
abundance: NA
v_gene: TRBV18
CDR3aa: CASSPGQGGYGYTF

j_gene: TRBJ2-2
abundance: many
v_gene: TRBV6-4
CDR3aa: CASSDSREVGELFF

j_gene: TRBJ1-1
abundance: many
v_gene: TRBV28
CDR3aa: CASSLLVNTEAFF

j_gene: TRBJ2-1
abundance: many
v_gene: TRBV28
CDR3aa: CASSLWRDRATYNEQFF

j_gene: TRBJ1-6
abundance: many
v_gene: TRBV27
CDR3aa: CASSFGARSPLHF

j_gene: TRBJ2-1
abundance: many
v_gene: TRBV19
CDR3aa: CASRKNTGTYKSSYNEQFF

j_gene: TRBJ2-1
abundance: many
v_gene: TRBV10-3
CDR3aa: CAISGGTNNEQFF

j_gene: TRBJ2-7
abundance: NA
v_gene: TRBV7-8
CDR3aa: CSSSRSSYEQYF

j_gene: TRBJ1-2
abundance: many
v_gene: TRBV6-1
CDR3aa: CASRDRGQGYTF

j_gene: TRBJ1-1
abundance: NA
v_gene: TRBV28
CDR3aa: CASSSLTGIPTEAFF